This T cell receptor (beta chain) was captured by sequencing in a study of synovial regulatory T cells in juvenile arthritis. CDR1 SNHLY and CDR2 FYNNEI come from the germline V gene. This CDR3 contains 13 residues. No DNA sequence is on record. By frequency, this clone registers large. Its matching antigen is unknown. The study, taken as a whole, reports: TCR diversity was lower in inflammation-associated blood Treg cells than in other blood Treg cells. Synovial Treg CDR3 sequences overlapped more with iaTregs than other circulating Tregs.

Clones were sequenced by immunoSEQ multiplex PCR, and TCRdb holds only the in-frame ones, with some missing. This repertoire includes 800 to 950 clones. The V and J genes are TRBV2 and TRBJ2-2. The material sequenced was Treg cells from blood. The subset denotes: HLA-DR+ inflammation-associated blood Treg cells. This receptor was identified in a donor aged 2-35 years with juvenile idiopathic arthritis. CDR3 amino acids: CASSDPNTGELFF.